A single sample gave rise to the 26 T cell receptor beta chains below, sequenced in a study of metastatic and nonmetastatic thyroid tumors. TCRdb re-called the PCR reads with MiXCR. Of 15,000 to 20,000 clones in the sample, around a third were seen once. Thyroid surgery had not been preceded by any treatment in any patient. The sequenced sample consisted of tumor tissue. The source of these receptors is a male donor with papillary thyroid cancer or a benign thyroid nodule (not recorded which). Some clones in this sample may be carry-over from other donors' samples.

In this sample, this clone turned up many times. This chain uses TRBV27 with TRBJ1-1; TRBD1 agrees at 9 bases. Germline V CDR1 and CDR2: MNHEY, SMNVEV (reference sequence). This CDR3 has 14 amino acids. Losses at the gene ends were 6 bases for V and 5 bases for J; bases not matched to a gene: 7. CDR3 in DNA: TGTGCCAGCAGCCGCACACAGGGGGCTACTGAAGCTTTCTTT. Translated: CASSRTQGATEAFF.

About this clone itself: Relative to the germline gene, one junction end is altered; a read error may explain this. The chain uses TRBV20-1 and TRBJ1-3, with unresolved D. Germline CDR1 DFQATT, CDR2 SNEGSKA (reference sequence). The CDR3 contains 13 residues. CDR3 DNA: TGCTGTGCTGTACAGCACTCTCGAACCACCATATATTTT. Protein sequence: CCAVQHSRTTIYF.

The chain employs TRBV28 and TRBJ2-7; 8 bases are shared with TRBD1. The CDR3 loop spans 13 amino acids. Germline values: CDR1 MDHEN, CDR2 SYDVKM. J lost 0 bases, V lost 10 bases, and 5 bases had no gene match. The CDR3 loop reads CAITQGASYEQYF. As DNA, the CDR3 is TGTGCCATTACCCAGGGGGCCTCCTACGAGCAGTACTTC.

This clone was seen many times. CDR3 bases: TGCGCCAGCAGCCAAGTCCGACTAGCGGGAGGGGGGGGAGGTTGGCAGTATTTT. Translating gives CASSQVRLAGGGGGWQYF. The V gene is TRBV4-1, the J gene TRBJ2-3; 14 bases fit TRBD2. The CDR3 sequence is 18 residues long. Germline V CDR1 and CDR2: MGHRA, YSYEKL. The ends lost 1 base at V and 11 bases at J; junction bases unmatched: 14.

By share, this clone counts as medium-sized. The chain joins TRBV28 to TRBJ2-1, with TRBD1 identical over 11 bases. CDR3 length: 17 amino acids. The germline CDR1 and CDR2 sequences are MDHEN and SYDVKM. The V gene end was trimmed by 7 bases and the J gene end by 4 bases; junction bases not matched to a gene: 12. The CDR3 protein is CASKRTGGLGFYNEQFF. The CDR3 nucleotides are TGTGCCAGCAAAAGGACAGGGGGCTTGGGGTTTTACAATGAGCAGTTCTTC.

This sequence joins TRBV20-1 and TRBJ2-5; no clear D. V was trimmed by 1 base and J by 0 bases, leaving 3 bases between them. The CDR3 totals 12 residues. CDR1 is DFQATT and CDR2 is SNEGSKA in the germline V gene (reference sequence). The CDR3 sequence is CSARGYQETQYF. CDR3 DNA sequence: TGCAGTGCTAGAGGGTACCAAGAGACCCAGTACTTC.

In its sample, this clone was seen a few times. The chain employs TRBV12-3 or TRBV12-4 and TRBJ2-7; D call uncertain. The CDR3 consists of 15 residues. Deletions cut 3 bases from V and 5 bases from J, with 17 bases between. The CDR3 coding sequence is TGTGCCAGCAGTTTCGTAGGTTTCAGTCGGCACGAGCAGTACTTC. Translation: CASSFVGFSRHEQYF.

In this sample, this clone turned up once. V and J are TRBV7-2 and TRBJ1-5; TRBD1 is a possible D gene (6 bases). V gave up 6 bases and J gave up 8 bases, with 17 bases separating them. The CDR3 totals 14 residues. Germline CDR1 is SGHTA and CDR2 is FQGNSA. CDR3 in DNA: TGTGCCAGCAGTCCAGGGGACCCAAATAAGCCCCAGCATTTT. It is translated as CASSPGDPNKPQHF.

This clone was detected many times. Given a much more abundant clone one base away, this may be a read error. Other DNA sequences of this sample code for an identical CDR3. V and J are TRBV5-1 and TRBJ2-3; D might be TRBD1 or TRBD2, each matching 5 bases. Deletions cut 1 base from V and 3 bases from J, with 15 bases between. The CDR3 length is 16 residues. CDR1 and CDR2 from the germline V gene are SGHRS and YFSETQ. As DNA, the CDR3 is TGCGCCAGCAGCTTGCCCGGGACGAGCAGGACAGATACGCAGTATTTT. Its protein is CASSLPGTSRTDTQYF. The full variable domain, completed using reference TRBV5-1 and TRBJ2-3, is KAGVTQTPRYLIKTRGQQVTLSCSPISGHRSVSWYQQTPGQGLQFLFEYFSETQRNKGNFPGRFSGRQFSNSRSEMNVSTLELGDSALYLCASSLPGTSRTDTQYFGPGTRLTVL.

This rearrangement joins TRBV10-3 to TRBJ2-7; 13 bases match TRBD2. Germline values: CDR1 ENHRY, CDR2 SYGVKD. V lost 9 bases, J lost 5 bases, and 4 bases stayed unmatched. The CDR3 is 13 amino acids. The CDR3 sequence: CAIQGLAGNEQYF. CDR3 coding DNA: TGTGCCATTCAGGGACTAGCGGGAAACGAGCAGTACTTC.

The chain links TRBV11-2 to TRBJ1-6; tentative D call: TRBD1 (5 bases). The CDR3 contains 16 residues. CDR1 is SGHAT and CDR2 is FQNNGV in the germline V gene. V was shortened by 1 base and J by 10 bases, with 17 bases between the two germline ends. The CDR3 reads CASSLVSGSGQSPLHF. The CDR3 region has the DNA TGTGCCAGCAGCTTAGTTTCAGGTTCAGGGCAGTCACCCCTCCACTTT.

This clone has ten or more counts. The CDR3 protein is CASSEGGRSYNEQFF. CDR3 DNA: TGTGCCAGCAGTGAGGGGGGAAGGTCCTACAATGAGCAGTTCTTC. J is TRBJ2-1 and V is TRBV6-1, with a tentative D call TRBD2 (6 bases). V lost 3 bases and J lost 1, with 10 bases in between. The CDR3 runs 15 residues. From germline, CDR1 is MNHNS and CDR2 SASEGT.

This clone was seen only a few times. The CDR3: CASSSILRGWSYEQYF. CDR3 sequence (DNA): TGTGCCAGCAGTTCCATACTCAGGGGATGGTCCTACGAGCAGTACTTC. The chain carries TRBV12-3 or TRBV12-4 and TRBJ2-7, with D perhaps matching TRBD1 (6 bases). There are 16 residues in the CDR3. Trimming stripped 4 bases from V and 1 base from J, with 17 bases between.

This sequence joins TRBV6-6 and TRBJ2-7; D may correspond to TRBD1 or TRBD2 (6 bases each). With 0 bases removed from V and 6 bases from J, the gap between germline ends came to 21 bases. There are 17 residues in the CDR3. Germline V CDR1 and CDR2: MNHNY, SVGAGI (reference sequence). CDR3 sequence (DNA): TGTGCCAGCAGTTACTCGATGGGTACAGGGACTCTCAGCGAGCAGTACTTC. It specifies CASSYSMGTGTLSEQYF.

V usage is TRBV30 and J usage is TRBJ2-1, with TRBD2 matching 7 bases. J was trimmed by 4 bases and V by 4 bases; bases with no gene match: 4. The CDR3 has 13 amino acids. CDR1 is GTSNPN and CDR2 is SVGIG in the germline V gene (reference sequence). The chain's CDR3 is CAWTGGTYNEQFF. CDR3 DNA: TGTGCCTGGACCGGGGGGACTTACAATGAGCAGTTCTTC.

The chain links TRBV9 to TRBJ2-2; 7 bases agree with TRBD2. Germline-derived CDR1 and CDR2 are SGDLS and YYNGEE. CDR3 length: 18 amino acids. After removal of 4 bases from V and 5 bases from J, the junction contained 17 bases not matched to a gene. The DNA for the CDR3 is TGTGCCAGCAGCTCCCCTCGGAGGGACGGGAGGAGGACCGGGGAGCTGTTTTTT. This codes for CASSSPRRDGRRTGELFF.

This clone is classed as medium-sized. This sequence joins TRBV7-9 and TRBJ2-1; 14 bases are shared with TRBD2. Per germline, CDR1 SEHNR and CDR2 FQNEAQ (reference sequence). The CDR3 is 17 residues long. Unmatched junction bases numbered 9, after V lost 5 bases and J lost 6 bases. In DNA form, the CDR3 reads TGTGCCAGCAGCCTATTGACTAGCGGGGGGGCCGGCAATGAGCAGTTCTTC. It translates to CASSLLTSGGAGNEQFF.

This clone was found once. J is TRBJ1-2 and V is TRBV28, with D possibly matching TRBD1 (5 bases). The CDR3 totals 13 residues. With 4 bases removed from V and 14 bases from J, the gap between germline ends came to 20 bases. CDR1 is MDHEN and CDR2 is SYDVKM in the germline V gene. CDR3 in amino acids: CASSSTGYYGETF. The CDR3, as DNA: TGTGCCAGCAGTTCCACAGGTTACTATGGCGAGACCTTC.

This clone is labeled medium-sized. J is TRBJ2-3 and V is TRBV5-1; perhaps TRBD2 as D (7 bases). The CDR3 length is 13 residues. Germline loops: CDR1 SGHRS, CDR2 YFSETQ. V was clipped by 4 bases and J by 6 bases, with 12 bases between them. The CDR3 region is CASSIQGGDTQYF. For the CDR3, the DNA is TGCGCCAGCAGCATACAGGGAGGGGATACGCAGTATTTT.

The gene calls are TRBV24-1 and TRBJ2-1; 7 positions agree with TRBD1. The CDR3 consists of 15 residues. The V gene end was trimmed by 4 bases and the J gene end by 5 bases; junction bases not matched to a gene: 7. Germline V CDR1 and CDR2: KGHDR, SFDVKD. CDR3 nucleotide sequence: TGTGCCACCAGTGACCGGGACAGCCCCCACAATGAGCAGTTCTTC. This codes for CATSDRDSPHNEQFF.

This clone is classed as medium-sized (0.01 to 0.1%). The chain employs TRBV5-1 and TRBJ1-4, with D perhaps TRBD1 (6 bases). Germline V gene data show CDR1 as SGHRS and CDR2 as YFSETQ. V was trimmed by 4 bases and J by 5 bases, leaving 15 bases between them. The CDR3 sequence is 15 residues long. The CDR3 DNA reads TGCGCCAGCAGCCCGGAGGACAGCCGGAATGAAAAACTGTTTTTT. Amino acid sequence: CASSPEDSRNEKLFF.

The table lists this clone with many counts. The chain links TRBV29-1 to TRBJ2-1, with D possibly TRBD2 on 5 matching bases. Between the trimmed V and J ends, which lost 4 bases and 3 bases, there was a span of 10 bases. Germline loops: CDR1 SQVTM, CDR2 ANQGSEA. The CDR3 runs to 13 residues. As DNA, the CDR3 is TGCAGCGTTGGGATGAGGGTCTACAATGAGCAGTTCTTC. Residues: CSVGMRVYNEQFF.

This clone was counted ten times or more. This chain links TRBV29-1 with TRBJ1-2; 9 bases map to TRBD1. The CDR3 spans 15 residues. The germline V gene has CDR1 SQVTM and CDR2 ANQGSEA. The ends lost 2 bases at V and 10 bases at J; junction bases unmatched: 14. CDR3 residues: CSVEIGGTGSGVYTF. CDR3 DNA sequence: TGCAGCGTTGAAATTGGGGGGACAGGGTCCGGTGTCTACACCTTC.

The table lists this clone with a few counts. J is TRBJ2-3 and V is TRBV6-2 or TRBV6-3, with a weak D call TRBD1 (6 bases). CDR3 length equals 16 residues. CDR1 and CDR2 from the germline V gene are MNHEY and SVGEGT. V was cut by 2 bases and J by 6 bases, with 18 bases left in between. The CDR3 here is CASSYALVGAGDTQYF. Written as DNA, the CDR3 is TGTGCCAGCAGTTACGCGTTAGTGGGGGCGGGTGATACGCAGTATTTT.

This clone was counted once. The J gene is TRBJ1-5, the V gene TRBV7-2; possible D gene TRBD1, 5 bases. The CDR3 contains 14 residues. Germline V lookup: CDR1 SGHTA, CDR2 FQGNSA. Trimming removed 3 bases at V and 3 bases at J, with 9 bases between. CDR3 loop: CASSFVGVNQPQHF. DNA for the CDR3: TGTGCCAGCAGCTTTGTGGGGGTCAATCAGCCCCAGCATTTT.

This clone has only a few counts. The junction and the germline gene differ at one end; a read error may be behind it. The same CDR3 is also encoded by other DNA sequences in this sample. The chain has TRBV6-1 and TRBJ1-5, with 7 bases identical to TRBD1. Germline CDR1 reads MNHNS; CDR2 reads SASEGT. The CDR3 consists of 14 residues. The CDR3 sequence: CASSWTGGNQPQHF. In DNA form, the CDR3 reads TGTGCCAGCAGCTGGACAGGCGGCAACCAGCCCCAGCATTTT.